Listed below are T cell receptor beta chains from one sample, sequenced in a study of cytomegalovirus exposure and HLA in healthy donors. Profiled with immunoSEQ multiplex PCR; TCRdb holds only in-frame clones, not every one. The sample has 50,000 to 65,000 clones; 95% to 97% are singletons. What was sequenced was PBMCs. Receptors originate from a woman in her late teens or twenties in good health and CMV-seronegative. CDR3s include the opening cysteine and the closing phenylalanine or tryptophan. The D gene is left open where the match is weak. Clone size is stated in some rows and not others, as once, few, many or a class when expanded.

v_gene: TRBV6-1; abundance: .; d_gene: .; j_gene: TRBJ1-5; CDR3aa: CASTRDNNQPQHF; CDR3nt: TGTGCCAGCACCAGGGACAACAATCAGCCCCAGCATTTT
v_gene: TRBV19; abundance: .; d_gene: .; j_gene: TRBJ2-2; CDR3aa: CASSIGARAESGELFF; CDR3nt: TGTGCCAGTAGTATCGGCGCCAGGGCCGAAAGCGGGGAGCTGTTTTTT
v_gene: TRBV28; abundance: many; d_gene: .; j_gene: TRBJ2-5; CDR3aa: CASTNPGRETQYF; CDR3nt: TGTGCCAGCACCAACCCGGGTCGGGAGACCCAGTACTTC
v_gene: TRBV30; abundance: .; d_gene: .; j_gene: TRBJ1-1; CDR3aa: CAWSPENTEAFF; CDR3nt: TGTGCCTGGAGTCCAGAGAACACTGAAGCTTTCTTT
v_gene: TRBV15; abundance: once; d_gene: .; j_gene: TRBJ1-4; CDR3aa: CATSVEVGRRPGKLFF; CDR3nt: TGTGCCACCAGCGTAGAGGTGGGGCGCCGACCCGGAAAACTGTTTTTT
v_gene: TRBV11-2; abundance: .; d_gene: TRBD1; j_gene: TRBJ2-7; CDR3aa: CASSFSQGYEQYF; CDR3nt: TGTGCCAGCAGCTTTTCACAGGGGTACGAGCAGTACTTC
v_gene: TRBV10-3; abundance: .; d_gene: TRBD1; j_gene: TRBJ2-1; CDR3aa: CAISRDREYNEQFF; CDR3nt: TGTGCCATCAGCCGGGACAGAGAATACAATGAGCAGTTCTTC
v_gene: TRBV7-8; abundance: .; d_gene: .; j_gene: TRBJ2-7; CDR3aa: CASSLSTGVSYEQYF; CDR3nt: TGTGCCAGCAGCTTATCTACAGGAGTTTCCTACGAGCAGTACTTC
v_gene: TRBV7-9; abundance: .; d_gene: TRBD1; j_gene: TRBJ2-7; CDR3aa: CASSYTGGYEQYF; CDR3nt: TGTGCCAGCAGCTACACAGGGGGCTACGAGCAGTACTTC
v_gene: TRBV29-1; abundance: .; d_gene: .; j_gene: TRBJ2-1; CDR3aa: CSVERQNSYNEQFF; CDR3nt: TGCAGCGTTGAGCGGCAAAACTCCTACAATGAGCAGTTCTTC
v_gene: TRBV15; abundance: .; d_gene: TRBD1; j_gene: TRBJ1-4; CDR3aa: CATSTGTGGSNEKLFF; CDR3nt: TGTGCCACCAGCACTGGGACAGGGGGGTCTAATGAAAAACTGTTTTTT
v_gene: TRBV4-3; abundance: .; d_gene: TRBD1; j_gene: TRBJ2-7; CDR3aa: CASSQGWDSPSYEQYF; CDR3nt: TGCGCCAGCAGCCAAGGGTGGGACAGTCCCTCCTACGAGCAGTACTTC
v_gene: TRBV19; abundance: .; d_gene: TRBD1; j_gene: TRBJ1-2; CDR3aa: CASSGTDESRVYGYTF; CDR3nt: TGTGCCAGTAGCGGGACAGACGAATCCCGGGTCTATGGCTACACCTTC
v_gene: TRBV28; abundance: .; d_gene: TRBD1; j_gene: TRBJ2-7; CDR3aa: CASSLPMGTGNYEQYF; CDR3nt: TGTGCCAGCAGCCTCCCCATGGGGACAGGGAACTACGAGCAGTACTTC
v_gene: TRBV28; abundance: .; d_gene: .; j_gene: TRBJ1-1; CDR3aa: CASRDAGNTEAFF; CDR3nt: TGTGCCAGCAGGGATGCAGGGAATACTGAAGCTTTCTTT
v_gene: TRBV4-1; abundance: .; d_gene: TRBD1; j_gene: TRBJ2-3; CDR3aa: CASSQPGTGGTDTQYF; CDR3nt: TGCGCCAGCAGCCAACCCGGGACAGGGGGGACAGATACGCAGTATTTT
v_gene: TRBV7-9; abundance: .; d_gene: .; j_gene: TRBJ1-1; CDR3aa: CASSPRGYRADTEAFF; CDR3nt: TGTGCCAGCAGCCCCCGGGGATATAGGGCGGACACTGAAGCTTTCTTT
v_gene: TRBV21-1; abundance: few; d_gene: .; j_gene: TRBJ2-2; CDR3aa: CASSPWGGGNTGELFF; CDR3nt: .
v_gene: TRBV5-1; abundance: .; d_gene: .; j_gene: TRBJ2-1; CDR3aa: CASSPGSSYNEQFF; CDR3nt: TGCGCCAGCAGCCCGGGGAGCTCCTACAATGAGCAGTTCTTC
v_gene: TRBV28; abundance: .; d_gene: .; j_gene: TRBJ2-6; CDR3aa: CASSLPQTGANVLTF; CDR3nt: TGTGCCAGCAGTTTACCCCAGACTGGGGCCAACGTCCTGACTTTC
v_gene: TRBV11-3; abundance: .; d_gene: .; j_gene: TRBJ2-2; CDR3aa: CASSLLPWGPGELFF; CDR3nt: TGTGCCAGCAGCTTACTCCCTTGGGGGCCCGGGGAGCTGTTTTTT
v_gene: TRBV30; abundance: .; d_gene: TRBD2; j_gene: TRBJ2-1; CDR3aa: CAWPGTTDNEQFF; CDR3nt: TGTGCCTGGCCCGGGACTACGGACAATGAGCAGTTCTTC
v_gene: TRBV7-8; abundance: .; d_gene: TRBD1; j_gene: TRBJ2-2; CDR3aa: CASSGRTGHVWDSGELFF; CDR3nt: TGTGCCAGCAGCGGCCGGACAGGGCATGTTTGGGATTCCGGGGAGCTGTTTTTT
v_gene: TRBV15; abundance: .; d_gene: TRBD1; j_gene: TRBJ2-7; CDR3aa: CATGQGSGEQYF; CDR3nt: TGTGCCACCGGACAGGGTTCGGGCGAGCAGTACTTC
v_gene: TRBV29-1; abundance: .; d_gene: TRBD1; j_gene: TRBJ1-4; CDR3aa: CSVGTGGNEKLFF; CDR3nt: TGCAGCGTTGGGACAGGGGGTAATGAAAAACTGTTTTTT
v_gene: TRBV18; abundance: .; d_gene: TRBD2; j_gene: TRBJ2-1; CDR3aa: CASSPQELAGVYNEQFF; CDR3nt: TGTGCCAGCTCACCCCAGGAACTAGCGGGAGTCTACAATGAGCAGTTCTTC
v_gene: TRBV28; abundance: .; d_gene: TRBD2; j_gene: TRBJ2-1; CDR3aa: CASSSLAGGGQFF; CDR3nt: TGTGCCAGCTCCTCGCTAGCGGGCGGTGGGCAGTTCTTC
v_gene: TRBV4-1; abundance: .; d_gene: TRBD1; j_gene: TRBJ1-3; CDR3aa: CASSQPGTGRNTIYF; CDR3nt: TGCGCCAGCAGCCAACCCGGGACAGGACGAAACACCATATATTTT
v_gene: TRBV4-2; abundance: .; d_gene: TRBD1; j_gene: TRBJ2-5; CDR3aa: CASSQPGTAQETQYF; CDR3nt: TGTGCCAGCAGCCAACCCGGGACAGCCCAAGAGACCCAGTACTTC
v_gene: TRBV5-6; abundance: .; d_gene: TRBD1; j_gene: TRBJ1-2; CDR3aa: CASSDGTGIYGYTF; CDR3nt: TGTGCCAGCAGCGACGGGACAGGAATCTATGGCTACACCTTC
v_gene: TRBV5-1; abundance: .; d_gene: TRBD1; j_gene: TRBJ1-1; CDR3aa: CASSLATGAMNTEAFF; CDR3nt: TGCGCCAGCAGCTTGGCCACAGGGGCCATGAACACTGAAGCTTTCTTT
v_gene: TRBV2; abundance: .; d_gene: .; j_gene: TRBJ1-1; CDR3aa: CASSEGTLNTEAFF; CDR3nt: TGTGCCAGCAGTGAGGGCACCCTGAACACTGAAGCTTTCTTT
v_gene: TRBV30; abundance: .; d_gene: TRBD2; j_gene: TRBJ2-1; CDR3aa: CAWSLGGGEDEQFF; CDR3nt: TGTGCCTGGAGCCTGGGGGGAGGGGAGGATGAGCAGTTCTTC
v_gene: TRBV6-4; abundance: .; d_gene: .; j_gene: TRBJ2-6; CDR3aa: CASSELGQGMTGANVLTF; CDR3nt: TGTGCCAGCAGTGAGCTCGGGCAGGGTATGACCGGGGCCAACGTCCTGACTTTC
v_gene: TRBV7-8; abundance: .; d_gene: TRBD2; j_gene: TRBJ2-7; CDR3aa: CASSITGGGLAGSEQYF; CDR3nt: TGTGCCAGCAGCATTACGGGGGGGGGACTAGCGGGATCCGAGCAGTACTTC
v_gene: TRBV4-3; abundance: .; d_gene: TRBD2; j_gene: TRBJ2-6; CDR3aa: CASSPLASSGANVLTF; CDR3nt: TGCGCCAGCAGCCCACTAGCGAGCTCTGGGGCCAACGTCCTGACTTTC
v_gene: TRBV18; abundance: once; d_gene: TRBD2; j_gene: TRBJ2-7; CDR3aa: CASSPPGTRGDEQYF; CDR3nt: TGTGCCAGCTCACCACCCGGGACTAGAGGGGACGAGCAGTACTTC
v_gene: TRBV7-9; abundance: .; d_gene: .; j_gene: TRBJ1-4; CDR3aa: CASSSRVGRNEKLFF; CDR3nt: TGTGCCAGCAGCTCCCGGGTGGGTCGTAATGAAAAACTGTTTTTT
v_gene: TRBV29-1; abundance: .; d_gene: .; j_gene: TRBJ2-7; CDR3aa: CSGGSGWSRGEQYF; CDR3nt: TGCAGCGGGGGTTCGGGGTGGTCTCGCGGGGAGCAGTACTTC
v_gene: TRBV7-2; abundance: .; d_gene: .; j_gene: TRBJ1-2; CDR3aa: CASTQRQATYGYTF; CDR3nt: TGTGCCAGCACCCAGAGACAGGCAACCTATGGCTACACCTTC
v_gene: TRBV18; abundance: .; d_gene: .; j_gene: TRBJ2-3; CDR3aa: CASSPPTRTDTQYF; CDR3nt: TGTGCCAGCTCACCACCTACCCGGACAGATACGCAGTATTTT
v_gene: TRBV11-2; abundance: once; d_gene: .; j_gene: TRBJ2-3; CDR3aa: CASSWATDTQYF; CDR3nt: TGTGCCAGCAGCTGGGCCACAGATACGCAGTATTTT
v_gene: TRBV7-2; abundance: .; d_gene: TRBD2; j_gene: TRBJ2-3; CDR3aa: CASSHRLAGGVTQYF; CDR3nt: TGTGCCAGCAGCCACCGACTAGCGGGGGGGGTTACGCAGTATTTT
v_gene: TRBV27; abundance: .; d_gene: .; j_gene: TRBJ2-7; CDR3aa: CASRETHSAYEQYF; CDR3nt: TGTGCCAGCAGGGAGACCCATTCGGCGTACGAGCAGTACTTC
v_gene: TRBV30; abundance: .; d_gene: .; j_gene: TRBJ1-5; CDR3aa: CAWTARGGAVQPQHF; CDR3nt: TGTGCCTGGACGGCCCGGGGGGGGGCAGTTCAGCCCCAGCATTTT
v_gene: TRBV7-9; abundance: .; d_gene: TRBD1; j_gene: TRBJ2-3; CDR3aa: CASSLAWGRGNTDTQYF; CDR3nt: TGTGCCAGCAGCTTAGCGTGGGGCAGGGGGAATACGGATACGCAGTATTTT
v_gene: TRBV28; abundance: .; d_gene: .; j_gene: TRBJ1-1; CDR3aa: CASSLAVAGAAFF; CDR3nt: TGTGCCAGCAGTTTAGCGGTGGCGGGGGCTGCTTTCTTT
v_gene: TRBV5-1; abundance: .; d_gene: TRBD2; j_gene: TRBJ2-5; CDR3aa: CASSPAGVQETQYF; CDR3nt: TGCGCCAGCAGCCCAGCGGGGGTTCAAGAGACCCAGTACTTC
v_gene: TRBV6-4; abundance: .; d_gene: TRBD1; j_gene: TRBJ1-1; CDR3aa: CASSKLRQGGNTEAFF; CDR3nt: TGTGCCAGCAGTAAACTTCGACAGGGGGGGAACACTGAAGCTTTCTTT
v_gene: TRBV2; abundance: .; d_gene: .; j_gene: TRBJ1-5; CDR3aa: CASSVQRWGPNQPQHF; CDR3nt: TGTGCCAGCAGTGTTCAGCGTTGGGGGCCGAATCAGCCCCAGCATTTT
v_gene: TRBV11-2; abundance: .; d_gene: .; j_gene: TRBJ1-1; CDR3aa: CASSSLGPHTEAFF; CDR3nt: TGTGCCAGCAGCTCCCTAGGCCCCCACACTGAAGCTTTCTTT
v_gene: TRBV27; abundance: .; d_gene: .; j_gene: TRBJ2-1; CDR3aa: CASRLGFGYNEQFF; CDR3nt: TGTGCCAGCCGCCTTGGGTTCGGGTACAATGAGCAGTTCTTC